The table lists the clone carrying this T cell receptor (beta chain) with many counts. Its antigen is unidentified. This entry is derived from a study of post-analysis software for immune sequencing data. Background on the study: The courses of disease that were included comprised relapsing-remitting, secondary progressive and progressive-relapsing multiple sclerosis.

The study's findings and limits: TRBV5-6, TRBV5-1 and TRBV20-1 were among five TRBV segments more frequent in patients than controls. Controls significantly exceeded multiple sclerosis patients in normalized Chao1 diversity. Analysis by F measure revealed that same-batch samples clustered strongly together.

The V end was cut by 2 bases, the J end by 4 bases, with 9 bases between. The CDR3 totals 14 residues. Germline CDR1 is SGHTA and CDR2 is FQGNSA. Built from TCR beta cDNA, the libraries had unique molecular identifiers in them. T cells numbering roughly 1 to 10 million yielded roughly 500,000 cDNA molecules. MiXCR, applied by TCRdb to the PCR reads, yields one record per CDR3 protein. The table includes fewer than 850,000 distinct CDR3 sequences, roughly 29% detected once. V is TRBV7-2 and J is TRBJ2-1; D is tentatively TRBD1 or TRBD2 (5 bases each). The sequenced material came from blood. This TCR came from a girl aged 10 to 17 with multiple sclerosis. The CDR3 DNA is TGTGCCAGCAGCTTATCCGGGACGTACAATGAGCAGTTCTTC. Residues: CASSLSGTYNEQFF.